The TCR beta chain described here comes from a study of T cells in women clearing cervical HPV infection. The overall study: Cases were women with histologically confirmed HPV16-related CIN3 or worse, including a couple of invasive cancers. Only a few women had HLA typing results available. Whole-study findings and limits: CIN3+ cases had significantly higher TCR repertoire richness than controls, but evenness did not differ.

On this clone itself: Its antigen remains unidentified. The read ends 3 residues early relative to the CDR3; the germline J gene fills the gap. Other DNA sequences in the sample encode the same CDR3.

The assay was immunoSEQ multiplex PCR, and TCRdb's table has in-frame clones only and misses some. This repertoire includes approximately 31,000 clones. MY09/MY11 PCR detected cervical HPV DNA; dot-blot assigned genotypes. Germline V gene data show CDR1 as SGHTA and CDR2 as FQGTGA. The V segment lost 6 bases and the J segment 2 bases; nucleotides outside the gene matches: 3. This CDR3 has 13 residues. Source material: blood buffy coat. The chain is built from TRBV7-3 and TRBJ1-1, with 7 bases lining up with TRBD1. This TCR derives from a woman between 18 and 70 years old with a cervical HPV16 infection that either progressed to CIN3+ or cleared (not recorded which). The sequenced part of the CDR3 DNA is TGTGCCAGCAGGCGGGACAGAAACACTGAA. It yields the protein CASRRDRNTE. In full, the CDR3 is CASRRDRNTEAFF.